This T cell receptor beta chain was found in a study of blood T cell repertoires in COVID-19. Study-level information: Samples taken during acute and convalescent COVID-19 were collected in the United States, Italy and Spain. The cDNA or gDNA used as material had been derived from T cells, B-cell-depleted T cells, or PBMCs.

Germline-derived CDR1 and CDR2 are LGHDT and YNNKEL (reference sequence). This CDR3 is 12 amino acids long. V was pared by 5 bases and J by 7 bases, with 11 bases between. In the study's own analysis: Reference gene primer amplification gave nucleated cell count estimates. Some clones are missing from TCRdb's copy, which holds only in-frame ones; the method was immunoSEQ multiplex PCR. V, J and clone size are taken as reported in that table, and D and trimming were inferred from the DNA itself. The table shows under 200,000 clones, with around 87% occurring only once. Sequencing was carried out using peripheral blood. This chain links TRBV3-1 (or the pseudogene TRBV3-2) with TRBJ1-1, with D possibly TRBD1 on 5 matching bases. This clonotype was sampled from a man in his forties with active or convalescent COVID-19. This CDR3 is CASSLPRGEAFF. Here the CDR3 DNA reads TGTGCCAGCAGCTTACCAAGGGGTGAAGCTTTCTTT.